This TCR beta chain stems from a study of neoadjuvant anti-PD-1 for oral cavity cancer. About the research overall: Around day 43, patients without progression received a fourth nivolumab dose before surgery.

Assay: immunoSEQ multiplex PCR; the TCRdb copy retains only in-frame clones and omits some. Among 6,000 or so clones listed, roughly three fifths were seen once. Time point in this sample: after neoadjuvant nivolumab, at surgical resection. Patients were newly diagnosed with stage II-IVA oral cavity squamous cell carcinoma without prior systemic or radiation treatment. This CDR3 is 11 amino acids long. V was pared by 0 bases and J by 11 bases, with 8 bases between. Germline-derived CDR1 and CDR2 are GTSNPN and SVGIG (reference sequence). This clone has a single count. The J gene is TRBJ2-1, the V gene TRBV30; D is unclear. The sequenced sample was tumor tissue, obtained after nivolumab (anti-PD-1) treatment. The sequence derives from a person aged 35 to 85 with oral cavity squamous cell carcinoma. CDR3 coding DNA: TGTGCCTGGAGTGTTACTAACCAGCAGTTCTTC. Its protein product is CAWSVTNQQFF.